This T cell receptor beta chain came from a study of blood T cell repertoires in COVID-19. The V segment lost 5 bases and the J segment 0 bases; nucleotides outside the gene matches: 10. CDR3 length: 16 residues. Per the germline V gene, CDR1 is SEHNR and CDR2 is FQNEAQ (reference sequence). Sequencing was performed with immunoSEQ multiplex PCR; in TCRdb, only in-frame clones are kept and a portion is missing. The table lists under 250,000 clones, approximately 83% of them singletons. This clone was recorded a few times. The sequence derives from a man aged 50 to 60 with active or convalescent COVID-19. Material: peripheral blood. The chain is built from TRBV7-9 and TRBJ2-7; 7 positions agree with TRBD1. The CDR3 sequence: CASSPRDSLSSYEQYF. The CDR3 DNA reads TGTGCCAGCAGCCCGAGGGACAGCCTGAGCTCCTACGAGCAGTACTTC. The full variable domain, with the rest looked up from reference TRBV7-9 and TRBJ2-7, is DTGVSQNPRHKITKRGQNVTFRCDPISEHNRLYWYRQTLGQGPEFLTYFQNEAQLEKSRLLSDRFSAERPKGSFSTLEIQRTEQGDSAMYLCASSPRDSLSSYEQYFGPGTRLTVT.